This T cell receptor beta chain derives from a study of blood T cell repertoires in COVID-19. The assay was immunoSEQ multiplex PCR, and TCRdb's table has in-frame clones only and misses some. The sample consists of 250,000 or so clones, about 90% of them appearing once. V lost 4 bases and J lost 2, with 12 bases in between. CDR3 size: 15 residues. CDR1 is SGDLS and CDR2 is YYNGEE in the germline V gene. This chain joins TRBV9 and TRBJ2-2, with no clear D. Sequencing was carried out using PBMCs or T cells enriched from blood (not recorded which). The clonotype was recovered from a middle-aged woman who had been exposed to COVID-19. DNA of the CDR3: TGTGCCAGCAGCTCACCGGGTCTAAACACCGGGGAGCTGTTTTTT. This sequence encodes CASSSPGLNTGELFF. The full variable domain, rest sourced from reference TRBV9 and TRBJ2-2, is DSGVTQTPKHLITATGQRVTLRCSPRSGDLSVYWYQQSLDQGLQFLIQYYNGEERAKGNILERFSAQQFPDLHSELNLSSLELGDSALYFCASSSPGLNTGELFFGEGSRLTVL.